This note documents a single TCR beta chain sequence. What it recognizes is unknown. Since the CDR3 does not end with the conserved phenylalanine or tryptophan, this likely comes from a read error. The data were taken from a study of molecular identifiers for immune sequencing clone quantification. General study findings and limits: It was shown that clones above 20 RNA copies held over 97% of effector molecules, but under 1% in naive cells. More than 850,000 naive cells reportedly did not prevent detection of spiked Jurkat TCR RNA from one cell. Sizes of highly expanded clones could be underestimated through identical TCRs sharing a barcode.

TCRdb re-called the PCR reads with MiXCR, one entry per CDR3 protein. The sample records roughly 630,000 distinct CDR3 sequences, about 25% being singletons. Sorting selected naive CD8 T cells with a CD8+CD4-CCR7+CD45RA+ phenotype. The receptor was isolated from a human donor in good health. Some libraries in this study had Jurkat cell RNA spiked in. Sequencing input: naive CD8+ T cells from blood, with Jurkat cell RNA spiked in. Sample subset: FACS-sorted CD8+CD4-CCR7+CD45RA+ naive T cells.

Here the CDR3 DNA reads TGTGCCAGCAGCACACAGGGTTTTGGAAACACCATATATCTT. It specifies CASSTQGFGNTIYL. The chain carries TRBV7-6 and TRBJ1-3; D is perhaps TRBD1 (6 bases). V lost 5 bases to trimming and J lost 3 bases, with 11 bases between them. The CDR3 runs 14 residues. Germline lookup yields CDR1 SGHVS and CDR2 FNYEAQ.